What follows are 32 T cell receptor beta chains derived from one specimen sequenced in a study of blood T cell repertoires in COVID-19. TCRdb's copy holds only in-frame clones and misses some; the assay was immunoSEQ multiplex PCR. The sample holds a few hundred thousand clones, 80% to 85% seen once. Sequencing was carried out using PBMCs or T cells enriched from blood (not recorded which). All receptors derive from a woman in her fifties or sixties who had recovered from COVID-19.

The chain joins TRBV7-3 to TRBJ2-3; TRBD2 matches 7 bases. J gave up 2 bases and V 6 bases, and 2 bases lay outside the gene matches. The CDR3 contains 13 residues. Germline V gene sequence: CDR1 SGHTA, CDR2 FQGTGA. CDR3 coding DNA: TGTGCCAGCAGTCGGGACTACACAGATACGCAGTATTTT. This codes for CASSRDYTDTQYF.

This chain uses TRBV7-2 with TRBJ2-5; possible D gene TRBD2, 5 bases. The V and J ends lost 1 base and 1 base respectively, with 10 bases between them. This CDR3 has 15 amino acids. Germline-derived CDR1 and CDR2 are SGHTA and FQGNSA. The CDR3 reads CASSLDGRAQETQYF. As DNA, the CDR3 is TGTGCCAGCAGCTTAGATGGGCGGGCCCAAGAGACCCAGTACTTC.

The chain recombines TRBV7-2 with TRBJ2-1; D gene uncertain. CDR3 length: 11 residues. The V gene lost 1 base and the J gene lost 10 bases, with 5 bases spanning the gap. The V gene's germline CDR1 is SGHTA and CDR2 FQGNSA. The CDR3 nucleotides are TGTGCCAGCAGCTTAGGCGGAGAGCAGTTCTTC. It encodes CASSLGGEQFF.

V gene TRBV3-1 (or the pseudogene TRBV3-2) combines with J gene TRBJ1-4, with TRBD1 matching 8 bases. V lost 7 bases and J lost 8; bases outside the gene matches: 12. CDR1 LGHDT and CDR2 YNNKEL come from the germline V gene (reference sequence). This CDR3 is 15 amino acids long. The CDR3 sequence is CASKAAHTGGEKLFF. The CDR3 DNA sequence: TGTGCCAGCAAAGCTGCCCATACAGGGGGAGAAAAACTGTTTTTT.

The rearrangement links TRBV5-1 to TRBJ2-5; 11 nucleotides match TRBD2. The CDR3 is 15 amino acids. Germline V gives CDR1 SGHRS, CDR2 YFSETQ. J gave up 3 bases and V 4 bases, and 5 bases lay outside the gene matches. The CDR3: CASSPEGLAEETQYF. The DNA of the CDR3 is TGCGCCAGCAGCCCGGAGGGACTAGCGGAAGAGACCCAGTACTTC.

The chain carries TRBV6-5 and TRBJ1-2, with unresolved D. Germline CDR1 reads MNHEY; CDR2 reads SVGAGI. Trimming took off 5 bases at V and 2 bases at J, with 6 bases between the two ends. This CDR3 is 12 amino acids long. The CDR3 DNA follows: TGTGCCAGCAGTCAAAAAAACTATGGCTACACCTTC. It codes for CASSQKNYGYTF.

The J gene is TRBJ1-4, the V gene TRBV13; 7 nucleotides agree with TRBD1. The CDR3 sequence is 15 residues long. The V gene end was trimmed by 5 bases and the J gene end by 5 bases; junction bases not matched to a gene: 8. Germline loops: CDR1 PRHDT, CDR2 FYEKMQ (reference sequence). The CDR3 spells CASSRSRDSNEKLFF. DNA for the CDR3: TGTGCCAGCAGCCGGAGCCGGGACAGCAATGAAAAACTGTTTTTT.

This clone came up a few times. The V call is TRBV5-1, the J call TRBJ1-4, with D maybe TRBD1 (6 bases). CDR3 length equals 14 residues. The germline V gene has CDR1 SGHRS and CDR2 YFSETQ. V lost 4 bases to trimming and J lost 7 bases, with 14 bases between them. The CDR3 region is CASSQGRGGEKLFF. CDR3 in DNA: TGCGCCAGCAGCCAGGGGCGCGGGGGTGAAAAACTGTTTTTT. Complete variable domain (other parts from reference TRBV5-1 and TRBJ1-4): KAGVTQTPRYLIKTRGQQVTLSCSPISGHRSVSWYQQTPGQGLQFLFEYFSETQRNKGNFPGRFSGRQFSNSRSEMNVSTLELGDSALYLCASSQGRGGEKLFFGSGTQLSVL.

This chain uses TRBV19 with TRBJ2-5, with 7 bases lining up with TRBD1. The junction had 9 bases not matched to a gene; V was cut back by 4 bases and J by 1 base. Germline loops: CDR1 LNHDA, CDR2 SQIVND (reference sequence). The CDR3 is made up of 16 amino acids. The CDR3 bases are TGTGCCAGTAGTACCCCGACAGGGATGTTCCAAGAGACCCAGTACTTC. Protein sequence: CASSTPTGMFQETQYF.

The chain joins TRBV3-1 (or the pseudogene TRBV3-2) to TRBJ2-6; D is perhaps TRBD1 (6 bases). Germline CDR1 is LGHDT and CDR2 is YNNKEL (reference sequence). With 2 bases removed from V and 0 bases from J, the gap between germline ends came to 14 bases. This CDR3 region has 18 residues. The CDR3 spells CASSQRTEHFSGANVLTF. The CDR3 DNA is TGTGCCAGCAGCCAACGGACAGAGCACTTCTCTGGGGCCAACGTCCTGACTTTC.

The gene calls are TRBV7-3 and TRBJ1-1; possibly TRBD1 for D (6 bases). Trimming removed 5 bases at V and 1 base at J, with 14 bases between. This CDR3 is 15 amino acids long. Per germline, CDR1 SGHTA and CDR2 FQGTGA. For the CDR3, the DNA is TGTGCCAGCAGCGCCCAGGGGCTACCGAACACTGAAGCTTTCTTT. This gives the protein CASSAQGLPNTEAFF.

This chain connects TRBV5-6 to TRBJ1-6, with TRBD1 matching over 8 bases. J was trimmed by 7 bases and V by 3 bases; bases with no gene match: 6. Germline V gene lookup returns CDR1 SGHDT and CDR2 YYEEEE. The CDR3 runs to 15 residues. The CDR3 DNA follows: TGTGCCAGCAGCTCGGGGACAGGCTACAATTCACCCCTCCACTTT. It codes for CASSSGTGYNSPLHF.

The J gene is TRBJ2-3, the V gene TRBV14, with TRBD1 matching 7 bases. Germline lookup yields CDR1 SGHDN and CDR2 FVKESK. V gave up 5 bases and J gave up 6 bases; unmatched junction bases: 8. CDR3 length equals 14 residues. CDR3 coding DNA: TGTGCCAGCAGCTTACAGGGGTTTGAGGATACGCAGTATTTT. This sequence encodes CASSLQGFEDTQYF.

This sequence joins TRBV5-1 and TRBJ2-3; TRBD2 matches at 10 bases. After removal of 2 bases from V and 0 bases from J, the junction contained 3 bases not matched to a gene. The CDR3 consists of 16 residues. Germline-derived CDR1 and CDR2 are SGHRS and YFSETQ. The CDR3 sequence is CASSFRTSGSTDTQYF. For the CDR3, the DNA is TGCGCCAGCAGCTTTAGGACTAGCGGAAGCACAGATACGCAGTATTTT.

Only one count was recorded for this clone. The rearrangement uses TRBV5-1 and TRBJ1-4, with 11 bases identical to TRBD1. Germline values: CDR1 SGHRS, CDR2 YFSETQ. This CDR3 has 15 amino acids. Trimming at V came to 6 bases and at J to 3 bases, leaving 4 bases not matched to a gene. The CDR3 coding sequence is TGCGCCAGCACCCGGGACAGGGGGGCTAATGAAAAACTGTTTTTT. Translation gives CASTRDRGANEKLFF.

This clone was seen a few times. The chain is built from TRBV5-1 and TRBJ1-2; no firm D call. Germline V gene data show CDR1 as SGHRS and CDR2 as YFSETQ. V shed 5 bases and J shed 3 bases, with 8 bases lying between them. The CDR3 contains 12 residues. This CDR3 reads CASRESDYGYTF. CDR3 in DNA: TGCGCCAGCAGGGAGAGCGACTATGGCTACACCTTC.

V usage is TRBV6-4 and J usage is TRBJ1-1, with TRBD1 matching 8 bases. Trimming took 6 bases from V and 4 from J; bases not matched to a gene: 4. Per the germline V gene, CDR1 is MRHNA and CDR2 is SNTAGT. The CDR3 length is 13 residues. The CDR3 coding sequence is TGTGCCAGCAGAGGACAGGGCAGCACTGAAGCTTTCTTT. Amino acids: CASRGQGSTEAFF.

This clone was observed a handful of times. The J gene is TRBJ1-1, the V gene TRBV15, with 7 bases identical to TRBD1. Germline V gene sequence: CDR1 LNHNV, CDR2 YYDKDF (reference sequence). The CDR3 has 13 residues. The ends lost 6 bases at V and 6 bases at J; junction bases unmatched: 7. The CDR3 loop reads CATSMTGSAEAFF. DNA for the CDR3: TGTGCCACCAGTATGACAGGGTCTGCTGAAGCTTTCTTT.

The V gene is TRBV19, the J gene TRBJ2-1; 7 nucleotides line up with TRBD1. V lost 9 bases and J lost 9; bases outside the gene matches: 14. Looked up from germline, CDR1 is LNHDA and CDR2 is SQIVND (reference sequence). The CDR3 length is 14 residues. The CDR3 bases are TGTGCCAGCCAGAGATCCGACAGGGTGTTTGAGCAGTTCTTC. Encoded protein: CASQRSDRVFEQFF.

This rearrangement joins TRBV12-3 or TRBV12-4 to TRBJ2-7; D gene ambiguous. Trimming took off 1 base at V and 3 bases at J, with 4 bases between the two ends. The CDR3 is made up of 12 amino acids. The CDR3 here is CASSLGSYEQYF. For the CDR3, the DNA is TGTGCCAGCAGTTTAGGCAGCTACGAGCAGTACTTC.

CDR3 coding DNA: TGCGCCAGCAGCTTGGAACAGGGTTATGGCTACACCTTC. Translating it yields CASSLEQGYGYTF. The chain combines TRBV5-1 with TRBJ1-2, with D tentatively TRBD1 (6 bases). The ends were cut back, 0 bases at V and 5 bases at J, with 8 bases in the middle. The germline V gene has CDR1 SGHRS and CDR2 YFSETQ. This CDR3 contains 13 residues.

The rearrangement joins TRBV7-9 to TRBJ1-1; 7 nucleotides align to TRBD1. The junction had 8 bases not matched to a gene; V was cut back by 2 bases and J by 5 bases. Germline V CDR1 and CDR2: SEHNR, FQNEAQ (reference sequence). The CDR3 contains 15 residues. CDR3 protein: CASSLIRGRRTEAFF. The CDR3 DNA sequence: TGTGCCAGCAGCTTAATAAGGGGGCGACGAACTGAAGCTTTCTTT.

On this clone: A read error may produce the germline difference seen at one junction end. J is TRBJ1-3 and V is TRBV3-1 (or the pseudogene TRBV3-2); unclear D gene. CDR3 length: 14 amino acids. Germline V gene sequence: CDR1 LGHDT, CDR2 YNNKEL (reference sequence). The CDR3 sequence: CASRQAGEGNTIYF. DNA of the CDR3: TGTGCCAGCAGACAAGCCGGGGAAGGAAACACCATATATTTT.

The chain has TRBV3-1 (or the pseudogene TRBV3-2) and TRBJ1-5; 8 bases are shared with TRBD1. With V trimmed by 4 bases and J by 7 bases, 6 bases remained unmatched. The CDR3 covers 14 residues. Germline V lookup: CDR1 LGHDT, CDR2 YNNKEL (reference sequence). CDR3 DNA: TGTGCCAGCAGCCCTTCAGGGGGCCGACAGCCCCAGCATTTT. Protein: CASSPSGGRQPQHF.

The V and J genes are TRBV18 and TRBJ1-1; 11 nucleotides line up with TRBD1. Germline-derived CDR1 and CDR2 are KGHSH and LQKENI. Trimming cost V 3 bases and J 0 bases; bases outside gene matches: 6. The CDR3 totals 17 residues. CDR3 loop: CASSPGTGGSLNTEAFF. The CDR3 nucleotides are TGTGCCAGCTCACCCGGGACAGGGGGGTCCCTGAACACTGAAGCTTTCTTT.

This clone came up a few times. The rearrangement uses TRBV5-4 and TRBJ2-2, with TRBD2 as a possible D gene (6 bases). The CDR3 is made up of 14 amino acids. In germline, CDR1 is SGHNT, CDR2 YYREEE (reference sequence). Trimming cost V 2 bases and J 6 bases, with 11 bases left between them. The DNA for the CDR3 is TGTGCCAGCAGCTTCGGAGGGACTGCCGGGGAGCTGTTTTTT. It specifies CASSFGGTAGELFF.

This clone has a handful of counts. This rearrangement joins TRBV15 to TRBJ2-1, with 10 positions matching TRBD2. From germline, CDR1 is LNHNV and CDR2 YYDKDF (reference sequence). The CDR3 covers 14 residues. J was trimmed by 7 bases and V by 8 bases; bases with no gene match: 8. The CDR3 sequence is CATSPSGSRNEQFF. As DNA, the CDR3 is TGTGCCACCTCCCCTAGCGGGAGTCGGAATGAGCAGTTCTTC. Full variable domain (outside the CDR3, taken from reference TRBV15 and TRBJ2-1): DAMVIQNPRYQVTQFGKPVTLSCSQTLNHNVMYWYQQKSSQAPKLLFHYYDKDFNNEADTPDNFQSRRPNTSFCFLDIRSPGLGDTAMYLCATSPSGSRNEQFFGPGTRLTVL.

V and J are TRBV5-1 and TRBJ1-1, with D possibly being TRBD1 (5 bases). Looked up from germline, CDR1 is SGHRS and CDR2 is YFSETQ. Trimming left V 4 bases short and J 4 bases short, with 14 bases between. The CDR3 is 14 amino acids. This CDR3 reads CASSIGDLGTEAFF. The CDR3 region has the DNA TGCGCCAGCAGCATAGGGGATTTGGGCACTGAAGCTTTCTTT. Full variable domain (remainder filled in from reference TRBV5-1 and TRBJ1-1): KAGVTQTPRYLIKTRGQQVTLSCSPISGHRSVSWYQQTPGQGLQFLFEYFSETQRNKGNFPGRFSGRQFSNSRSEMNVSTLELGDSALYLCASSIGDLGTEAFFGQGTRLTVV.

The gene calls are TRBV10-3 and TRBJ2-1; 8 bases map to TRBD2. The CDR3 totals 16 residues. V lost 0 bases, J lost 6 bases, and 7 bases stayed unmatched. Germline V lookup: CDR1 ENHRY, CDR2 SYGVKD. This CDR3 reads CAISESGLGVSNEQFF. The DNA for the CDR3 is TGTGCCATCAGTGAGTCGGGACTAGGGGTGAGCAATGAGCAGTTCTTC.

This chain joins TRBV5-1 and TRBJ1-6; no definite D call. Per the germline V gene, CDR1 is SGHRS and CDR2 is YFSETQ. Trimming shortened V by 0 bases and J by 6 bases, and 7 bases separated the two germline ends. This CDR3 spans 14 amino acids. The CDR3 sequence is CASSLEASNSPLHF. In nucleotides, the CDR3 is TGCGCCAGCAGCTTGGAAGCGTCTAATTCACCCCTCCACTTT.

This chain links TRBV7-2 with TRBJ2-2; D is possibly TRBD2 (5 bases). This CDR3 region has 12 residues. V was trimmed by 5 bases and J by 6 bases, leaving 7 bases between them. CDR1 SGHTA and CDR2 FQGNSA come from the germline V gene. The CDR3 protein is CASSRTAGELFF. The CDR3 DNA sequence: TGTGCCAGCAGCCGGACTGCCGGGGAGCTGTTTTTT.

The chain uses TRBV18 and TRBJ2-7, with 8 bases identical to TRBD1. The CDR3 covers 14 residues. Germline CDR1 and CDR2: KGHSH and LQKENI. J was trimmed by 4 bases and V by 5 bases; bases with no gene match: 7. The CDR3: CASSGRQGAYEQYF. DNA for the CDR3: TGTGCCAGCTCAGGGAGGCAGGGGGCTTACGAGCAGTACTTC.